The rows below give T cell receptor beta chains drawn from one sample of a study of PD-1 blockade in classical Hodgkin lymphoma. Produced via immunoSEQ multiplex PCR; TCRdb's table is partial and in-frame only. This sample has approximately 57,000 clones, with approximately 90% found just once. The sequenced sample was peripheral blood mononuclear cells (PBMCs), obtained before the second cycle of nivolumab. These receptors were taken from a human donor with classical Hodgkin lymphoma. Both conserved end residues are part of each CDR3. A D gene is named only where the DNA matches it firmly. Clone size is given for some rows only: seen once, a few or many times, or a class if the clone is expanded.

V gene	D gene	clone size	J gene	CDR3 protein	CDR3 DNA
TRBV27	-	once	TRBJ1-1	CASSADPGWGATEAFF	TGTGCCAGCAGTGCCGACCCAGGGTGGGGGGCCACTGAAGCTTTCTTT
TRBV2	-	few	TRBJ1-5	CASRVRDSNQPQHF	TGTGCCAGCAGGGTCAGGGATAGCAATCAGCCCCAGCATTTT
TRBV9	-	-	TRBJ2-7	CASSGGAPGLNYEQYF	TGTGCCAGCAGCGGCGGGGCCCCGGGACTCAACTACGAGCAGTACTTC
TRBV5-6	TRBD1	-	TRBJ1-1	CASSLWDRQNTEAFF	TGTGCCAGCAGCTTGTGGGACAGACAGAACACTGAAGCTTTCTTT
TRBV19	TRBD1	-	TRBJ2-1	CASRHTGGFYNEQFF	TGTGCCAGTAGGCATACAGGGGGCTTTTACAATGAGCAGTTCTTC
TRBV7-9	-	-	TRBJ2-5	CASSLVLGDTQETQYF	TGTGCCAGCAGCTTAGTATTGGGGGACACCCAAGAGACCCAGTACTTC
TRBV30	-	-	TRBJ2-7	CAWSSAGFSYEQYF	TGTGCCTGGAGTTCCGCAGGGTTCTCCTACGAGCAGTACTTC
TRBV29-1	TRBD2	-	TRBJ2-5	CSVVGLGQETQYF	TGCAGCGTTGTCGGACTAGGACAAGAGACCCAGTACTTC
TRBV6-5	-	-	TRBJ2-6	CASTNSGANVLTF	TGTGCCAGCACCAACTCTGGGGCCAACGTCCTGACTTTC
TRBV2	TRBD1	-	TRBJ1-3	CASRPNRGNGNTIYF	TGTGCCAGCAGGCCCAACAGGGGCAATGGAAACACCATATATTTT
TRBV19	-	-	TRBJ2-2	CASSPTGTGELFF	TGTGCCAGTAGTCCAACCGGGACCGGGGAGCTGTTTTTT
TRBV27	-	once	TRBJ1-3	CASSSGQTSGNTIYF	TGTGCCAGCAGTTCAGGACAGACCTCTGGAAACACCATATATTTT
TRBV7-8	-	-	TRBJ1-6	CASSLLAVDSPLHF	TGTGCCAGCAGCTTACTAGCTGTGGATTCACCCCTCCACTTT
TRBV30	TRBD2	once	TRBJ2-2	CAWSVWLAGTGELFF	TGTGCCTGGAGTGTATGGCTAGCGGGGACCGGGGAGCTGTTTTTT
TRBV7-9	TRBD2	-	TRBJ2-3	CASSETNSGGARDTQYF	TGTGCCAGCAGCGAGACGAATAGCGGGGGGGCCAGAGATACGCAGTATTTT
TRBV21-1	-	-	TRBJ1-5	CASSKRGQGISNQPQHF	TGTGCCAGCAGCAAAAGGGGACAGGGGATTAGCAATCAGCCCCAGCATTTT
TRBV28	TRBD1	once	TRBJ2-3	CASSQAGGFGSTDTQYF	TGTGCCAGCAGTCAGGCAGGGGGTTTCGGTAGCACAGATACGCAGTATTTT
TRBV11-2	TRBD1	-	TRBJ2-1	CASSSDRAAEQFF	TGTGCCAGCAGCTCAGACAGGGCTGCCGAGCAGTTCTTC
TRBV7-2	-	-	TRBJ2-7	CASSYTDSPGAYEQYF	TGTGCCAGCAGCTACACGGACAGCCCGGGGGCCTACGAGCAGTACTTC